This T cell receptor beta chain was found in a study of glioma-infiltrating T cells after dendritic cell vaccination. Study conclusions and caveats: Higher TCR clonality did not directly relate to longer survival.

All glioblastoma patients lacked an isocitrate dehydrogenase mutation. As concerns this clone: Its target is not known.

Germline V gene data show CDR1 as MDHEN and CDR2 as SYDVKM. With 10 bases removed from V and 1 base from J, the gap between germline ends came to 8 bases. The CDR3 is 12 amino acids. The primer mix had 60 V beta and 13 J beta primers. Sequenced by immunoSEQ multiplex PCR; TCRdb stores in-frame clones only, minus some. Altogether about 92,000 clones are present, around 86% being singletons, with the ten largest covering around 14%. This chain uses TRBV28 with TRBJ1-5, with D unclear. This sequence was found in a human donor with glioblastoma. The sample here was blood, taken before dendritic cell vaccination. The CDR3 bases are TGTGCCAACTCTGAAAGCAATCAGCCCCAGCATTTT. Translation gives CANSESNQPQHF.